This TCR beta chain derives from a study of CD8 T cells in ankylosing spondylitis. Study-wide points: Earlier work had already found some motif variants in reactive arthritis synovial fluid and blood. Among TCR beta sequences, a motif of 7 to 9 highly homologous variants appeared characteristic of ankylosing spondylitis blood.

This clonotype showed up just a few times. Antigen: not known. TCR beta libraries were made by quantitative 5'-RACE with molecular barcodes. A single record per CDR3 protein comes from TCRdb applying MiXCR to the 5' RACE reads. The sample holds some 220,000 distinct CDR3 sequences, roughly a tenth seen once. CDR1 and CDR2 (germline): SEHNR, FQNEAQ (reference sequence). V lost 0 bases to trimming and J lost 10 bases, with 10 bases between them. The CDR3 is 12 residues long. The chain employs TRBV7-9 and TRBJ2-7; D is unclear. Sequenced input: blood, either unsorted or a sorted T cell fraction (not recorded which). This clonotype was sampled from a male donor with ankylosing spondylitis or in good health (not recorded which). The CDR3 protein is CASSLALQHQYF. DNA for the CDR3: TGTGCCAGCAGCTTAGCGCTCCAGCACCAGTACTTC.